The clone carrying this T cell receptor beta chain was seen many times. Its matching antigen is unknown. The CDR3 is 13 amino acids. Germline lookup yields CDR1 SGHDN and CDR2 FVKESK. V lost 7 bases, J lost 2 bases, and 6 bases lay in between. The sample comes from a study of T-cell reconstitution after alpha-beta-depleted transplantation in children. Unique molecular identifiers were incorporated when the TCRbeta library was constructed. From the PCR reads, TCRdb called clonotypes with MiXCR, one entry per CDR3 protein. The data contain hundreds of thousands of distinct CDR3 sequences, 10% to 13% of them singletons. Regarding the study as a whole: Elevated TCRbeta diversity at day 60 was traced, in some patients, to surviving recipient T cells and thymic progenitors. Several hundred expanded graft clones reportedly gave rise to the alpha-beta T cells present about two months after transplant.

Material: PBMCs, obtained before TCRalphabeta/CD19-depleted stem cell transplant. The V gene is TRBV14, the J gene TRBJ1-6, with D unresolved. The receptor was isolated from a child younger than 10 with inherited bone marrow failure, due to receive a stem cell transplant. CDR3 sequence (DNA): TGTGCCAGCAAGCCGACCTATAATTCACCCCTCCACTTT. Its translation is CASKPTYNSPLHF.